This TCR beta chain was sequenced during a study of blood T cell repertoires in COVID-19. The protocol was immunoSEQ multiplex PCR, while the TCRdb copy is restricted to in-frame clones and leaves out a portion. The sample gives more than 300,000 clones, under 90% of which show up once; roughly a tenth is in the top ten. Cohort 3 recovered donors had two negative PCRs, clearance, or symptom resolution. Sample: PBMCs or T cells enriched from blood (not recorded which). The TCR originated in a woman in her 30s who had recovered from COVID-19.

Here the CDR3 reads CASSSGQLNEKLFF. In DNA form, the CDR3 reads TGCGCCAGCAGCTCCGGACAACTCAATGAAAAACTGTTTTTT. This chain connects TRBV5-1 to TRBJ1-4; D might be TRBD1 (5 bases). V was pared by 3 bases and J by 5 bases, with 11 bases between. Germline lookup yields CDR1 SGHRS and CDR2 YFSETQ. The CDR3 has 14 residues.